The 30 T cell receptor beta chains listed next were all sequenced from one sample in a study of T cells after yellow fever vaccination (dated by TCRdb to about 2019). Reading the label with the study, this specimen's treatment or condition is: live attenuated yellow fever vaccine strain. Libraries were built with 5' RACE. TCRdb shows the sequencer as Illumina NovaSeq 6000. Through fastp at Q25 and MiXCR, TCRdb rebuilt clones from the public reads, retaining in-frame beta chains. Each entry merges the rows of one CDR3 protein and shows their most common DNA and genes. In this sample the table shows 300,000 to 400,000 distinct CDR3 sequences, roughly 10% of which occur a single time. The ten largest clones take up roughly 3% of the sample. This material consisted of CD4+ T cells sorted from PBMCs, taken 45 days after the yellow fever booster vaccination. These receptors all come from a man in his late teens or twenties who received the YFV17D yellow fever vaccine.

V gene TRBV28 combines with J gene TRBJ2-5; D unclear. This CDR3 has 13 amino acids. The V end lost 7 bases, the J end lost 4 bases, and 13 bases lay between the germline ends. Germline CDR1 and CDR2: MDHEN and SYDVKM. DNA of the CDR3: TGTGCCAGCACCTCATGGATGGGAGAGACCCAGTACTTC. Residues: CASTSWMGETQYF.

CDR3 DNA: TGCAGCGTTGAAGGGACAGGGCCTGAAGCTTTCTTT. Residues: CSVEGTGPEAFF. The chain recombines TRBV29-1 with TRBJ1-1; TRBD1 matches 8 bases. Losses at the gene ends were 1 base for V and 6 bases for J; bases not matched to a gene: 1. The CDR3 contains 12 residues. Looked up from germline, CDR1 is SQVTM and CDR2 is ANQGSEA.

This clonotype appeared a few times. The chain recombines TRBV4-1 with TRBJ2-1; 10 positions match TRBD2. From germline, CDR1 is MGHRA and CDR2 YSYEKL. Unmatched junction bases numbered 5, after V lost 3 bases and J lost 6 bases. The CDR3 totals 15 residues. This CDR3 reads CASSHPGTSANEQFF. The CDR3 coding sequence is TGCGCCAGCAGCCACCCCGGGACTAGCGCCAATGAGCAGTTCTTC.

This rearrangement joins TRBV7-2 to TRBJ2-7; 9 bases line up with TRBD1. Looked up from germline, CDR1 is SGHTA and CDR2 is FQGNSA. CDR3 length equals 15 residues. The junction had 9 bases not matched to a gene; V was cut back by 5 bases and J by 4 bases. The CDR3 coding sequence is TGTGCCAGCAGCCCCGGGACAGGGCAGGCGTACGAGCAGTACTTC. This sequence encodes CASSPGTGQAYEQYF.

The sample holds a few counts of this clonotype. The V gene is TRBV7-2, the J gene TRBJ1-1, with D perhaps TRBD1 (6 bases). Germline values: CDR1 SGHTA, CDR2 FQGNSA. The CDR3 length is 14 residues. V was clipped by 8 bases and J by 3 bases, with 16 bases between them. CDR3 DNA: TGTGCCAGCGGCGAATTGACAGGCTACACTGAAGCTTTCTTT. It specifies CASGELTGYTEAFF.

This clonotype has ten or more counts. This chain connects TRBV6-6 to TRBJ1-3, with D tentatively TRBD1 (5 bases). Germline-derived CDR1 and CDR2 are MNHNY and SVGAGI (reference sequence). Trimming stripped 5 bases from V and 0 bases from J, with 5 bases between. The CDR3 has 13 residues. For the CDR3, the DNA is TGTGCCAGCAGTGACAGCTCTGGAAACACCATATATTTT. Encoded protein: CASSDSSGNTIYF.

This clonotype was found a few times. In nucleotides, the CDR3 is TGCAGTGCTATGGACATGGAGCACACTGAAGCTTTCTTT. This gives the protein CSAMDMEHTEAFF. The chain employs TRBV20-1 and TRBJ1-1, with a tentative D call TRBD1 (5 bases). CDR1 is DFQATT and CDR2 is SNEGSKA in the germline V gene (reference sequence). This CDR3 region has 13 residues. V shed 4 bases and J shed 3 bases, with 12 bases lying between them.

J is TRBJ2-7 and V is TRBV5-1, with D tentatively TRBD2 (5 bases). Per the germline V gene, CDR1 is SGHRS and CDR2 is YFSETQ. V lost 0 bases, J lost 6 bases, and 10 bases lay in between. The CDR3 spans 13 residues. CDR3 region: CASSLESSGEQYV. Here the CDR3 DNA reads TGCGCCAGCAGCTTGGAATCCAGCGGCGAGCAGTACGTC.

The chain has TRBV28 and TRBJ2-5; 8 bases fit TRBD1. The trim removed 2 bases at V and 2 bases at J, leaving 7 bases unmatched. The CDR3 length is 16 residues. Germline CDR1 MDHEN, CDR2 SYDVKM. The DNA of the CDR3 is TGTGCCAGCAGTTTAGGTGGGACAGGACCTCAAGAGACCCAGTACTTC. This sequence encodes CASSLGGTGPQETQYF.

The V gene is TRBV4-2, the J gene TRBJ2-2; perhaps TRBD2 as D (5 bases). With 3 bases removed from V and 7 bases from J, the gap between germline ends came to 18 bases. The CDR3 contains 16 residues. Per germline, CDR1 LGHNA and CDR2 YNFKEQ. In nucleotides, the CDR3 is TGTGCCAGCAGCCACCTTCCTGGAGGAGTCGGCGGGGAGCTGTTTTTT. This gives the protein CASSHLPGGVGGELFF.

The chain joins TRBV5-1 to TRBJ2-5, with 7 bases that match TRBD2. Germline trimming cut 5 bases from V and 1 base from J; bases unmatched to any gene: 11. The germline CDR1 and CDR2 sequences are SGHRS and YFSETQ. The CDR3 has 16 amino acids. Here the CDR3 DNA reads TGCGCCAGCAGGAGAGCCCCCACTAGCGCCCAAGAGACCCAGTACTTC. Protein: CASRRAPTSAQETQYF. The complete variable domain, with remaining parts taken from reference TRBV5-1 and TRBJ2-5, reads KAGVTQTPRYLIKTRGQQVTLSCSPISGHRSVSWYQQTPGQGLQFLFEYFSETQRNKGNFPGRFSGRQFSNSRSEMNVSTLELGDSALYLCASRRAPTSAQETQYFGPGTRLLVL.

The chain combines TRBV19 with TRBJ2-2; 11 bases match TRBD2. The J segment lost 1 base and the V segment lost 5 bases, leaving 3 bases of the junction unmatched. Looked up from germline, CDR1 is LNHDA and CDR2 is SQIVND (reference sequence). The CDR3 spans 16 residues. For the CDR3, the DNA is TGTGCCAGTAGTCGGCTAGCGGGGGGGAACACCGGGGAGCTGTTTTTT. It codes for CASSRLAGGNTGELFF.

V usage is TRBV6-5 and J usage is TRBJ2-2; 8 positions agree with TRBD2. Germline V gives CDR1 MNHEY, CDR2 SVGAGI. The junction had 13 bases not matched to a gene; V was cut back by 5 bases and J by 5 bases. This CDR3 has 17 amino acids. DNA of the CDR3: TGTGCCAGCAGTCCCGGACTAGCTGAGGCTCGGACCGGGGAGCTGTTTTTT. This encodes CASSPGLAEARTGELFF.

At least ten counts were recorded for this clonotype. The chain is built from TRBV4-1 and TRBJ2-1; a possible D gene is TRBD2 (6 bases). The CDR3 consists of 16 residues. V shed 0 bases and J shed 4 bases, with 13 bases lying between them. From germline, CDR1 is MGHRA and CDR2 YSYEKL. As DNA, the CDR3 is TGCGCCAGCAGCCAAGAAGTTAGCGGCATTTACAATGAGCAGTTCTTC. It codes for CASSQEVSGIYNEQFF.

The rearrangement joins TRBV7-2 to TRBJ2-5; D tentatively reads TRBD1 or TRBD2 (5 bases each). The CDR3 spans 15 residues. The V gene's germline CDR1 is SGHTA and CDR2 FQGNSA. V was pared by 7 bases and J by 5 bases, with 20 bases between. DNA of the CDR3: TGTGCCAGCACCCCCCTCGATAGGGGACCGGAGACCCAGTACTTC. Translating it yields CASTPLDRGPETQYF.

This chain uses TRBV9 with TRBJ1-1; no reliable D call. Looked up from germline, CDR1 is SGDLS and CDR2 is YYNGEE. V lost 4 bases and J 8 bases, leaving 30 bases between the germline ends. CDR3 length equals 18 residues. As DNA, the CDR3 is TGTGCCAGCAGCACGACTCCGGACCCCTCCGCCGGGTATGTGGAAGCTTTCTTT. Its protein is CASSTTPDPSAGYVEAFF.

The gene calls are TRBV9 and TRBJ2-2; no definite D call. CDR3 length equals 13 residues. CDR1 SGDLS and CDR2 YYNGEE come from the germline V gene. Between the trimmed V and J ends, which lost 0 bases and 3 bases, there was a span of 3 bases. The CDR3 DNA reads as TGTGCCAGCAGCGTAGCGTACACCGGGGAGCTGTTTTTT. It encodes CASSVAYTGELFF.

The chain has TRBV19 and TRBJ2-3; D perhaps matches TRBD2 (6 bases). V lost 6 bases and J lost 4, with 11 bases in between. The CDR3 contains 13 residues. Germline V lookup: CDR1 LNHDA, CDR2 SQIVND (reference sequence). The CDR3 nucleotides are TGTGCCAGTAGGGACGGGGGAGCAGATACGCAGTATTTT. The encoded protein is CASRDGGADTQYF.

The chain carries TRBV4-3 and TRBJ2-5; 10 bases are a match to TRBD1. CDR1 is LGHNA and CDR2 is YSLEER in the germline V gene. Losses at the gene ends were 0 bases for V and 1 base for J; bases not matched to a gene: 5. The CDR3 extends over 17 amino acids. Written as DNA, the CDR3 is TGCGCCAGCAGCCAAGAAGAGGACAGGGGGGGCCAAGAGACCCAGTACTTC. Its translation is CASSQEEDRGGQETQYF.

There are many counts of this clonotype. The chain joins TRBV5-1 to TRBJ2-5; 9 bases align to TRBD1. V lost 4 bases to trimming and J lost 3 bases; unmatched junction nucleotides: 7. This CDR3 region has 15 residues. Germline CDR1 is SGHRS and CDR2 is YFSETQ. Here the CDR3 DNA reads TGCGCCAGCAGCCGGACAGGGGCGAGGGAAGAGACCCAGTACTTC. Its translation is CASSRTGAREETQYF.

This clonotype was picked up a small number of times. This sequence joins TRBV2 and TRBJ2-1; possible D gene TRBD1, 6 bases. The V end lost 3 bases, the J end lost 0 bases, and 9 bases lay between the germline ends. The germline V gene encodes CDR1 SNHLY and CDR2 FYNNEI. CDR3 length: 15 residues. The CDR3 loop reads CASSDLGGSYNEQFF. CDR3 bases: TGTGCCAGCAGTGATCTAGGGGGCTCCTACAATGAGCAGTTCTTC.

As for this clonotype: At one end the junction does not follow the germline gene, possibly because of a read error. The rearrangement joins TRBV25-1 to TRBJ1-1, with TRBD1 matching over 7 bases. From germline, CDR1 is MGHDK and CDR2 SYGVNS. There are 14 residues in the CDR3. CDR3 DNA: TGTGCCAGCAGAGAATTGGGACAGACCCTTGAAGCTTTCTTT. It is translated as CASRELGQTLEAFF.

This clonotype appeared a few times. J is TRBJ1-1 and V is TRBV7-9; D gene ambiguous. The CDR3 contains 11 residues. Trimming shortened V by 4 bases and J by 7 bases, and 7 bases separated the two germline ends. Germline lookup yields CDR1 SEHNR and CDR2 FQNEAQ (reference sequence). DNA of the CDR3: TGTGCCAGCAGCTCCGGACTTGAAGCTTTCTTT. This translates into CASSSGLEAFF.

The sample holds a few counts of this clonotype. The chain employs TRBV15 and TRBJ2-7, with a weak D call TRBD1 (5 bases). This CDR3 has 16 residues. Germline CDR1 LNHNV, CDR2 YYDKDF (reference sequence). Trimming stripped 0 bases from V and 0 bases from J, with 12 bases between. As DNA, the CDR3 is TGTGCCACCAGCAGAGATCCACAGGACAACTCCTACGAGCAGTACTTC. Residues: CATSRDPQDNSYEQYF.

The chain links TRBV7-8 to TRBJ1-4; 7 bases fit TRBD1. Looked up from germline, CDR1 is SGHVS and CDR2 is FQNEAQ. The CDR3 consists of 15 residues. The trim removed 5 bases at V and 5 bases at J, leaving 8 bases unmatched. CDR3 sequence reads: CASSPGQPENEKLFF. In DNA, the CDR3 is TGTGCCAGCAGCCCGGGACAGCCAGAGAATGAAAAACTGTTTTTT.

V gene TRBV5-1 combines with J gene TRBJ2-3; D unclear. V was shortened by 2 bases and J by 6 bases, with 10 bases between the two germline ends. Germline assignment: CDR1 SGHRS and CDR2 YFSETQ. The CDR3 spans 13 residues. As DNA, the CDR3 is TGCGCCAGCAGCTTACAGAGGCCCGATACGCAGTATTTT. It specifies CASSLQRPDTQYF.

This clonotype has a count of ten or more. The gene calls are TRBV7-2 and TRBJ2-5; 7 bases line up with TRBD1. V shed 4 bases and J 2 bases; nucleotides not matched to a gene: 7. Germline V CDR1 and CDR2: SGHTA, FQGNSA. The CDR3 spans 15 residues. The CDR3 loop reads CASSWTPGQQETQYF. The CDR3 bases are TGTGCCAGCAGCTGGACTCCGGGACAGCAAGAGACCCAGTACTTC.

The CDR3 loop reads CASSSGTGNYGYTF. The CDR3 coding sequence is TGTGCCAGCAGCTCCGGGACAGGGAACTATGGCTACACCTTC. J is TRBJ1-2 and V is TRBV7-8; 9 positions match TRBD1. J lost 2 bases, V lost 4 bases, and 2 bases had no gene match. The germline gives CDR1 SGHVS, CDR2 FQNEAQ. The CDR3 totals 14 residues.

This clonotype was observed at least ten times. The chain links TRBV7-3 to TRBJ1-2; tentative D call: TRBD1 (5 bases). Trimming took off 6 bases at V and 3 bases at J, with 11 bases between the two ends. Germline V lookup: CDR1 SGHTA, CDR2 FQGTGA. The CDR3 sequence is 13 residues long. In DNA form, the CDR3 reads TGTGCCAGCAGACGGGGCTTAGACTATGGCTACACCTTC. Protein: CASRRGLDYGYTF.

This clonotype was counted between two and nine times. The CDR3 DNA is TGCGCCAGCAGCCTTACAACTAACACCGGGGAGCTGTTTTTT. This codes for CASSLTTNTGELFF. The chain employs TRBV5-1 and TRBJ2-2, with unresolved D. Trimming removed 4 bases at V and 2 bases at J, with 9 bases between. The CDR3 is 14 residues long. Per germline, CDR1 SGHRS and CDR2 YFSETQ.